The sequence of this T cell receptor beta chain was determined in a study of CD8+ T cells in alopecia areata. This CDR3 is 18 amino acids long. Following extraction, RNA underwent reverse transcription to cDNA, which served as the sequencing template. Some clones are missing from TCRdb's copy, which holds only in-frame ones; the method was immunoSEQ multiplex PCR. Altogether over 95,000 clones are present, approximately 55% being singletons, with the ten largest covering 3% to 4%. This clone was counted only a few times. Treatment in this sample: oral pan-JAK inhibitor, 5-10 mg twice daily. Specimens obtained from alopecia areata patients comprised lesional scalp punch biopsies and peripheral blood. Sorted out of PBMCs were CD4+ T cells and CD8+ T cells.

The rearrangement uses TRBV21-1 and TRBJ1-5. TRBV21-1 is flagged as a pseudogene. The specimen was CD4+ T cells sorted from blood, collected at week 24, from a patient treated with tofacitinib. The clonotype was recovered from a human donor with alopecia areata. The CDR3 DNA follows: TGTGCCAGCAGCAAAGGGGGTCCCCCATACATACACAATCAGCCCCAGCATTTT. It is translated as CASSKGGPPYIHNQPQHF.